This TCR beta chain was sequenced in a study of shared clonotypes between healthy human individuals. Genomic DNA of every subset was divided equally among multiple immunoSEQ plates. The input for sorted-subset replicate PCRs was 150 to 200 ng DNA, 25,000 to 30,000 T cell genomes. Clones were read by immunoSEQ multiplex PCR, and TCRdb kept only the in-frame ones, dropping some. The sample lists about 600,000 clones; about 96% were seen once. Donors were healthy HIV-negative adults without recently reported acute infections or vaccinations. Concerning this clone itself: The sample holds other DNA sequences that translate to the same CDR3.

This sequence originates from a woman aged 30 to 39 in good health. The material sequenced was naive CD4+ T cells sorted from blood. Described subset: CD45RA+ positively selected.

The CDR3 region is CASSLTGDYQPQHF. CDR3 in DNA: TGTGCCAGTAGTCTTACAGGGGATTATCAGCCCCAGCATTTT. This sequence joins TRBV28 and TRBJ1-5; 7 bases are shared with TRBD1. Germline CDR1 MDHEN, CDR2 SYDVKM. Trimming removed 9 bases from V and 5 bases from J; junction bases left unmatched: 10. The CDR3 is made up of 14 amino acids.